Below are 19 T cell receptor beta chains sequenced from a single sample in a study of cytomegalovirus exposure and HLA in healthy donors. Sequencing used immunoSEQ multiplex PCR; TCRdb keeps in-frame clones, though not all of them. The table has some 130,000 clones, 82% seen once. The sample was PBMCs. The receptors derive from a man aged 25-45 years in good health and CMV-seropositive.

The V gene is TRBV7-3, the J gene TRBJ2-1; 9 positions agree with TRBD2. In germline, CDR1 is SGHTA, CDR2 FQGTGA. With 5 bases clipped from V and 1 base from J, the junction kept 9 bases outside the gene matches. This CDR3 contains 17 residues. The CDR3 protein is CASSPPESGGSYNEQFF. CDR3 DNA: TGTGCCAGCAGCCCGCCGGAAAGCGGGGGGTCCTACAATGAGCAGTTCTTC.

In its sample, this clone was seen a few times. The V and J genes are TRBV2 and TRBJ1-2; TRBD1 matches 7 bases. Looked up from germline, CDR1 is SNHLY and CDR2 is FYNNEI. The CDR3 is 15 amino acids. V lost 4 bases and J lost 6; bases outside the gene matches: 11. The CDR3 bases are TGTGCCAGCAGTGGCCCTACCGGGACAGCGGATGGCTACACCTTC. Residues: CASSGPTGTADGYTF.

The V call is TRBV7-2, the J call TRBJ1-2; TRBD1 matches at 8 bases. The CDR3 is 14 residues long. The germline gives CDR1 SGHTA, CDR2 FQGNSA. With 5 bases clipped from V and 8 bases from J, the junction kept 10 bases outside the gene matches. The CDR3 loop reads CASSPRTGTKGYTF. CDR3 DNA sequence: TGTGCCAGCAGCCCTCGGACAGGGACCAAAGGCTACACCTTC.

The CDR3 here is CASRPGQGHQPQHF. The CDR3 bases are TGTGCCAGCAGGCCGGGACAGGGGCATCAGCCCCAGCATTTT. The chain joins TRBV2 to TRBJ1-5, with 10 bases lining up with TRBD1. CDR1 is SNHLY and CDR2 is FYNNEI in the germline V gene. V lost 6 bases, J lost 5 bases, and 4 bases stayed unmatched. This CDR3 is built from 14 residues.

CDR3 amino acids: CASSDQETFYEQYF. The CDR3 DNA reads TGTGCCAGCAGTGACCAGGAAACGTTCTACGAGCAGTACTTC. The genes are TRBV2 and TRBJ2-7; D gene ambiguous. Between the trimmed V and J ends, which lost 3 bases and 3 bases, there was a span of 12 bases. This CDR3 region has 14 residues. Germline loops: CDR1 SNHLY, CDR2 FYNNEI.

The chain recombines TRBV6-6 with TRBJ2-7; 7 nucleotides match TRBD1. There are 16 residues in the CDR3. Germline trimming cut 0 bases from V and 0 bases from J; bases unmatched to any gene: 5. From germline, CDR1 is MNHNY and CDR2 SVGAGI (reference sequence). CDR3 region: CASSYSRTGDSYEQYF. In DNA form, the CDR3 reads TGTGCCAGCAGTTACTCAAGGACAGGCGACTCCTACGAGCAGTACTTC.

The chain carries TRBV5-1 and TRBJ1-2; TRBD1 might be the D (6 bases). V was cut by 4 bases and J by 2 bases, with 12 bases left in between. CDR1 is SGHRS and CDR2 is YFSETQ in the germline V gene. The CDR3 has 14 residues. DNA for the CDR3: TGCGCCAGCAGCGAATCGGGACAAAACTATGGCTACACCTTC. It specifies CASSESGQNYGYTF. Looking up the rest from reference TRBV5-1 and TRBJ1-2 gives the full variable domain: KAGVTQTPRYLIKTRGQQVTLSCSPISGHRSVSWYQQTPGQGLQFLFEYFSETQRNKGNFPGRFSGRQFSNSRSEMNVSTLELGDSALYLCASSESGQNYGYTFGSGTRLTVV.

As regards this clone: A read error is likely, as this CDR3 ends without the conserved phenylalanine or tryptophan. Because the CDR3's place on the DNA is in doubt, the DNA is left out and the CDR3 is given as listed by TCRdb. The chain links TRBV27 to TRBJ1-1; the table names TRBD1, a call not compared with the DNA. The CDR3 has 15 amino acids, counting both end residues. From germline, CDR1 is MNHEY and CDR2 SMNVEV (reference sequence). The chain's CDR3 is CASSPMGKTGRIYVR.

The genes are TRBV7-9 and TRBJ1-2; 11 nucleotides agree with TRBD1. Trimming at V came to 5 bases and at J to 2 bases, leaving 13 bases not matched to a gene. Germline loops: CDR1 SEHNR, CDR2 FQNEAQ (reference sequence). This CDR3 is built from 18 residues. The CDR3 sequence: CASSPKVDRGLFNYGYTF. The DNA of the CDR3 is TGTGCCAGCAGCCCAAAAGTGGACAGGGGGCTTTTCAACTATGGCTACACCTTC.

The CDR3 loop reads CASSQWGAGLNTEAFF. DNA of the CDR3: TGTGCCAGCAGTCAATGGGGTGCAGGGCTGAACACTGAAGCTTTCTTT. J is TRBJ1-1 and V is TRBV7-9; possibly TRBD1 for D (5 bases). The germline V and J ends were trimmed by 6 bases and 0 bases, with 17 bases remaining between them. CDR1 SEHNR and CDR2 FQNEAQ come from the germline V gene (reference sequence). There are 16 residues in the CDR3.

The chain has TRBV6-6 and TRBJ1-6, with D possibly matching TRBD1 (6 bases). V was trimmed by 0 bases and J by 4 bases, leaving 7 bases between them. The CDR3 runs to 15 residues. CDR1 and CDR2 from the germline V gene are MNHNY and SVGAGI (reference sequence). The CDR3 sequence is CASSYSQGYNSPLHF. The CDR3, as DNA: TGTGCCAGCAGTTACTCTCAGGGGTATAATTCACCCCTCCACTTT.

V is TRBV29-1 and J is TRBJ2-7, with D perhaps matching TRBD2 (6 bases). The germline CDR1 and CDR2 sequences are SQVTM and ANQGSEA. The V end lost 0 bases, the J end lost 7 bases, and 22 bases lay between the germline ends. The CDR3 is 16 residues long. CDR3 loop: CSVEDMGWAGKREQYF. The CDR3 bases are TGCAGCGTTGAAGATATGGGTTGGGCGGGGAAAAGGGAGCAGTACTTC.

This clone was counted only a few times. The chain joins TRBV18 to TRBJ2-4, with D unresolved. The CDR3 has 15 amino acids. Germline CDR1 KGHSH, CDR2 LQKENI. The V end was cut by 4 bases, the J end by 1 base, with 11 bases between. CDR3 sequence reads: CASSRPEFAKNIQYF. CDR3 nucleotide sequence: TGTGCCAGCTCACGTCCGGAGTTTGCCAAAAACATTCAGTACTTC.

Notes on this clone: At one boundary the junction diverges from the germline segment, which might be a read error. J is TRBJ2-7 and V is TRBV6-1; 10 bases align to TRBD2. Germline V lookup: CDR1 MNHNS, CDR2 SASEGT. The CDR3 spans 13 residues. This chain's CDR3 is CASSERAVLAGVF. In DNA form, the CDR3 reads TGTGCCAGCAGTGAACGGGCCGTGCTAGCGGGAGTCTTC.

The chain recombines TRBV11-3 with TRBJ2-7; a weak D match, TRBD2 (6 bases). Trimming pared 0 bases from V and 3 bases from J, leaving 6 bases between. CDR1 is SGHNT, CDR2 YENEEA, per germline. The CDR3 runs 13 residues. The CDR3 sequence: CASSLDGSYEQYF. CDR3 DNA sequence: TGTGCCAGCAGCTTAGACGGGAGCTACGAGCAGTACTTC.

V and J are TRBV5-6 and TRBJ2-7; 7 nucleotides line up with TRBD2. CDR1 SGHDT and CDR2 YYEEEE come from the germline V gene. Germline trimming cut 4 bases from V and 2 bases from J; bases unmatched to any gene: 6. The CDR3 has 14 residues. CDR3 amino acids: CASSVSGTTYEQYF. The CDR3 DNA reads TGTGCCAGCAGCGTTTCCGGGACTACCTACGAGCAGTACTTC. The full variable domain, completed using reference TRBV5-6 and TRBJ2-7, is DAGVTQSPTHLIKTRGQQVTLRCSPKSGHDTVSWYQQALGQGPQFIFQYYEEEERQRGNFPDRFSGHQFPNYSSELNVNALLLGDSALYLCASSVSGTTYEQYFGPGTRLTVT.

CDR3 DNA: TGTGCCAGCAGCTTAGAGGCAGGGACCGGGGAGCTGTTTTTT. It specifies CASSLEAGTGELFF. V is TRBV7-8 and J is TRBJ2-2; D perhaps matches TRBD1 (5 bases). Germline CDR1 SGHVS, CDR2 FQNEAQ. Trimming took 1 base from V and 5 from J, leaving 8 bases between them. CDR3 size: 14 residues.

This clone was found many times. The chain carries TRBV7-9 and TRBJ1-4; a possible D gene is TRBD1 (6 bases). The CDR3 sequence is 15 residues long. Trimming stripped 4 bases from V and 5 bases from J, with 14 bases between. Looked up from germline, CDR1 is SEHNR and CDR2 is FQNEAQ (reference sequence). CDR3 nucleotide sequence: TGTGCCAGCAGCTGGGGACAAAACGAAAATGAAAAACTGTTTTTT. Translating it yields CASSWGQNENEKLFF.

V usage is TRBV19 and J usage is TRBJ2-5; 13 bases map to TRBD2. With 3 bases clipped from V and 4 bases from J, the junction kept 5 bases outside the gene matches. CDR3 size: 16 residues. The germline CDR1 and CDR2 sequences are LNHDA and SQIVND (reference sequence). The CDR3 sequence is CASSIGLAGVGETQYF. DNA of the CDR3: TGTGCCAGTAGTATTGGACTAGCGGGAGTTGGAGAGACCCAGTACTTC. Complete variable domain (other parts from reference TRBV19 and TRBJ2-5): DGGITQSPKYLFRKEGQNVTLSCEQNLNHDAMYWYRQDPGQGLRLIYYSQIVNDFQKGDIAEGYSVSREKKESFPLTVTSAQKNPTAFYLCASSIGLAGVGETQYFGPGTRLLVL.